In this sample, the clone carrying this TCR beta chain turned up many times. Antigen specificity is unknown. cDNA libraries for TCR beta contained unique molecular identifiers. TCRdb recomputed calls from the PCR reads with MiXCR, one row per CDR3 protein. The sample has 170,000 or so distinct CDR3 sequences; approximately 30% are singletons. Germline-derived CDR1 and CDR2 are SGHRS and YFSETQ. The CDR3 totals 16 residues. Trimming took off 3 bases at V and 4 bases at J, with 18 bases between the two ends. This record comes from a study of post-analysis software for immune sequencing data. General study points: Comparison with controls showed significantly lower normalized Chao1 diversity in multiple sclerosis patients. Patients used about five TRBV segments, including TRBV5-6, TRBV5-1 and TRBV20-1, more often than controls.

The V call is TRBV5-1, the J call TRBJ2-3; D is possibly TRBD2 (5 bases). The TCR was taken from a girl between 10 and 17 years old with multiple sclerosis. The material sequenced was blood. The CDR3 DNA sequence: TGCGCCAGCAGCTCCCCCGTGGGGAGAGACTCAGATACGCAGTATTTT. This gives the protein CASSSPVGRDSDTQYF.